Detailed here is one T cell receptor (beta chain). Libraries were prepared by immunoSEQ multiplex PCR; TCRdb keeps only in-frame clonotypes and omits some of them. The sample carries around 150,000 clones, approximately 89% recorded once. V lost 4 bases and J 2 bases, leaving 9 bases between the germline ends. CDR1 and CDR2 (germline): LGHNA, YNFKEQ. This CDR3 contains 13 residues. The data were obtained in a study of blood T cell repertoires in COVID-19. For the study at large: The United States, Italy and Spain provided the acute and convalescent COVID-19 samples.

The sequenced sample was peripheral blood. The source of this sequence is a man aged 55-75 years with active or convalescent COVID-19. This chain connects TRBV4-2 to TRBJ2-7; the D gene is possibly TRBD1 (5 bases). CDR3: CASSLGQPYEQYF. The DNA of the CDR3 is TGTGCCAGCAGCCTGGGGCAGCCCTACGAGCAGTACTTC.